The 23 T cell receptor beta chains below all came from one sample that was sequenced in a study of blood T cell repertoires in COVID-19. TCRdb's copy holds only in-frame clones and misses some; the assay was immunoSEQ multiplex PCR. Of about 200,000 clones listed, around 87% are singletons. Sequencing input: peripheral blood. Every receptor here comes from a woman aged 45-65 years with COVID-19, enrolled during active disease.

The V gene is TRBV5-1, the J gene TRBJ2-3, with TRBD2 identical over 8 bases. The CDR3 is made up of 13 amino acids. With 1 base clipped from V and 11 bases from J, the junction kept 6 bases outside the gene matches. Germline lookup yields CDR1 SGHRS and CDR2 YFSETQ. The CDR3 bases are TGCGCCAGCAGCTTGCTAGCGGGCCTTAGGCAGTATTTT. As protein: CASSLLAGLRQYF.

This clone was seen once. The chain links TRBV5-1 to TRBJ1-1, with a possible D match to TRBD1 (6 bases). The germline V gene has CDR1 SGHRS and CDR2 YFSETQ. The CDR3 is 14 amino acids. Trimming stripped 4 bases from V and 4 bases from J, with 14 bases between. CDR3 region: CASSEPGEGTEAFF. The CDR3 nucleotides are TGCGCCAGCAGCGAACCAGGGGAAGGCACTGAAGCTTTCTTT.

This clone was counted only a few times. The chain links TRBV30 to TRBJ2-5; D might be TRBD2 (5 bases). CDR1 and CDR2 (germline): GTSNPN, SVGIG (reference sequence). There are 13 residues in the CDR3. V was shortened by 0 bases and J by 2 bases, with 7 bases between the two germline ends. The CDR3 loop is CAWSVGIQETQYF. CDR3 bases: TGTGCCTGGAGTGTCGGGATTCAAGAGACCCAGTACTTC.

The chain combines TRBV28 with TRBJ2-7; 7 positions agree with TRBD1. Germline V gene sequence: CDR1 MDHEN, CDR2 SYDVKM. The CDR3 has 14 amino acids. The trim removed 4 bases at V and 2 bases at J, leaving 5 bases unmatched. The CDR3 spells CASSYPGQTYEQYF. The CDR3 nucleotides are TGTGCCAGCAGTTACCCGGGACAGACCTACGAGCAGTACTTC.

The V call is TRBV28, the J call TRBJ1-4; TRBD1 is a possible D gene (5 bases). V was pared by 6 bases and J by 7 bases, with 24 bases between. CDR1 and CDR2 from the germline V gene are MDHEN and SYDVKM. There are 17 residues in the CDR3. DNA of the CDR3: TGTGCCAGCAGCCCGGGGGGTGCGGCAGGGATCCGTGAAAAACTGTTTTTT. Encoded protein: CASSPGGAAGIREKLFF.

This chain uses TRBV7-9 with TRBJ1-5; D is unclear. Germline-derived CDR1 and CDR2 are SEHNR and FQNEAQ (reference sequence). V was cut by 8 bases and J by 0 bases, with 8 bases left in between. This CDR3 has 13 residues. CDR3 sequence: CASRQDSNQPQHF. The CDR3 DNA reads as TGTGCCAGCCGTCAGGATAGCAATCAGCCCCAGCATTTT.

V and J are TRBV30 and TRBJ2-2, with 9 bases matching TRBD1. CDR3 length: 18 residues. Per germline, CDR1 GTSNPN and CDR2 SVGIG (reference sequence). Trimming cost V 0 bases and J 6 bases; bases outside gene matches: 14. CDR3 sequence (DNA): TGTGCCTGGAGTGTACTCATTGTAGGGACAGGGAATTCCGGGGAGCTGTTTTTT. It encodes CAWSVLIVGTGNSGELFF.

The rearrangement links TRBV4-1 to TRBJ2-3, with TRBD1 identical over 8 bases. V lost 0 bases, J lost 2 bases, and 4 bases stayed unmatched. The germline gives CDR1 MGHRA, CDR2 YSYEKL. This CDR3 region has 16 residues. CDR3 region: CASSQETGGVTDTQYF. The CDR3 nucleotides read TGCGCCAGCAGCCAAGAAACAGGGGGAGTCACAGATACGCAGTATTTT.

This chain links TRBV5-1 with TRBJ1-3; D possibly corresponds to TRBD1 (5 bases). Trimming stripped 4 bases from V and 0 bases from J, with 11 bases between. This CDR3 is built from 15 residues. Germline V gene lookup returns CDR1 SGHRS and CDR2 YFSETQ. Here the CDR3 reads CASSRDLSSGNTIYF. In DNA form, the CDR3 reads TGCGCCAGCAGCCGGGACTTAAGCTCTGGAAACACCATATATTTT.

The V call is TRBV4-2, the J call TRBJ1-1, with TRBD1 as a possible D gene (6 bases). Trimming removed 2 bases at V and 10 bases at J, with 20 bases between. Looked up from germline, CDR1 is LGHNA and CDR2 is YNFKEQ. The CDR3 has 15 amino acids. This chain's CDR3 is CASSQPPQGGWAAFF. The CDR3 bases are TGTGCCAGCAGCCAACCCCCACAGGGTGGATGGGCAGCTTTCTTT.

This clone was observed a few times. The chain carries TRBV11-2 and TRBJ2-3, with D possibly being TRBD2 (6 bases). CDR1 and CDR2 from the germline V gene are SGHAT and FQNNGV. Trimming pared 5 bases from V and 11 bases from J, leaving 14 bases between. There are 12 residues in the CDR3. The CDR3 loop is CASSQGAGRQYF. The DNA for the CDR3 is TGTGCCAGCAGCCAGGGAGCGGGTAGGCAGTATTTT.

The rearrangement links TRBV7-8 to TRBJ1-1, with a weak D call TRBD1 (5 bases). The V gene's germline CDR1 is SGHVS and CDR2 FQNEAQ. This CDR3 has 15 residues. V was shortened by 5 bases and J by 5 bases, with 18 bases between the two germline ends. The CDR3 region is CASSRNPREGTEAFF. In nucleotides, the CDR3 is TGTGCCAGCAGCCGTAACCCAAGGGAGGGGACTGAAGCTTTCTTT.

The J gene is TRBJ2-7, the V gene TRBV2, with D possibly TRBD1 on 5 matching bases. The CDR3 sequence is 12 residues long. Germline V gives CDR1 SNHLY, CDR2 FYNNEI. V lost 6 bases to trimming and J lost 4 bases, with 10 bases between them. The CDR3 bases are TGTGCCAGCAGCCCAAACAGGTACGAGCAGTACGTC. Translation gives CASSPNRYEQYV.

The chain joins TRBV12-5 to TRBJ1-2; 9 bases are shared with TRBD1. After removal of 4 bases from V and 4 bases from J, the junction contained 16 bases not matched to a gene. This CDR3 is 18 amino acids long. Germline lookup yields CDR1 LGHNT and CDR2 FRNRAP. The CDR3 spells CASGSEGTGKITFYGYTF. DNA for the CDR3: TGTGCTAGTGGTTCAGAAGGGACAGGGAAGATTACCTTCTATGGCTACACCTTC. The full variable domain, its missing parts supplied by reference TRBV12-5 and TRBJ1-2, is DARVTQTPRHKVTEMGQEVTMRCQPILGHNTVFWYRQTMMQGLELLAYFRNRAPLDDSGMPKDRFSAEMPDATLATLKIQPSEPRDSAVYFCASGSEGTGKITFYGYTFGSGTRLTVV.

The chain employs TRBV15 and TRBJ2-7, with D possibly matching TRBD2 (7 bases). The CDR3 loop spans 14 amino acids. Trimming removed 1 base from V and 5 bases from J, with 12 bases in between. Germline V lookup: CDR1 LNHNV, CDR2 YYDKDF (reference sequence). CDR3 sequence: CATSRGGGGHEQYF. CDR3 nucleotides: TGTGCCACCAGCAGAGGTGGGGGGGGCCACGAGCAGTACTTC.

The chain uses TRBV5-1 and TRBJ2-3; 8 bases line up with TRBD2. V gave up 4 bases and J gave up 2 bases; unmatched junction bases: 6. Germline lookup yields CDR1 SGHRS and CDR2 YFSETQ. The CDR3 is made up of 15 amino acids. The CDR3 is CASSPGLAPTDTQYF. CDR3 DNA sequence: TGCGCCAGCAGCCCTGGACTAGCCCCCACAGATACGCAGTATTTT.

This chain connects TRBV15 to TRBJ1-1; 9 bases fit TRBD1. This CDR3 is 18 amino acids long. The germline gives CDR1 LNHNV, CDR2 YYDKDF (reference sequence). V lost 3 bases, J lost 0 bases, and 11 bases stayed unmatched. CDR3 nucleotide sequence: TGTGCCACCAGCAGGGGGGCCGAACAGGGGGCGATGAACACTGAAGCTTTCTTT. Its translation is CATSRGAEQGAMNTEAFF.

The rearrangement joins TRBV6-1 to TRBJ2-7, with unresolved D. V was trimmed by 2 bases and J by 6 bases, leaving 17 bases between them. The germline V gene has CDR1 MNHNS and CDR2 SASEGT. The CDR3 is 15 residues long. The CDR3 here is CASSENVGQSTEQYV. CDR3 nucleotides: TGTGCCAGCAGTGAAAATGTTGGGCAGTCCACCGAGCAGTACGTC.

The CDR3 DNA follows: TGTGCCAGCAGCTTAACGGGGGGCCAAGGCTACACCTTC. It yields the protein CASSLTGGQGYTF. This chain joins TRBV7-2 and TRBJ1-2; tentative D call: TRBD1 (6 bases). Per the germline V gene, CDR1 is SGHTA and CDR2 is FQGNSA. CDR3 length: 13 amino acids. The V gene lost 2 bases and the J gene lost 8 bases, with 12 bases spanning the gap.

The table lists this clone with a count of one. The V and J genes are TRBV30 and TRBJ1-1; D is ambiguous. The V end lost 4 bases, the J end lost 3 bases, and 15 bases lay between the germline ends. CDR3 length equals 14 residues. Germline CDR1 is GTSNPN and CDR2 is SVGIG (reference sequence). CDR3 amino acids: CAWILGAGDTEAFF. DNA for the CDR3: TGTGCCTGGATCTTAGGCGCCGGGGACACTGAAGCTTTCTTT.

This chain connects TRBV19 to TRBJ1-2; TRBD1 is a possible D gene (5 bases). The CDR3 loop spans 16 amino acids. Germline CDR1 and CDR2: LNHDA and SQIVND (reference sequence). Trimming shortened V by 2 bases and J by 0 bases, and 13 bases separated the two germline ends. CDR3 sequence: CASSIKTAPANYGYTF. Here the CDR3 DNA reads TGTGCCAGTAGTATAAAGACAGCACCAGCTAACTATGGCTACACCTTC.

The V call is TRBV2, the J call TRBJ2-1; no firm D call. The ends were cut back, 4 bases at V and 5 bases at J, with 12 bases in the middle. CDR1 is SNHLY and CDR2 is FYNNEI in the germline V gene. The length of the CDR3 is 14 residues. The CDR3 nucleotides read TGTGCCAGCAGTGTCAGGCAATCTGACAATGAGCAGTTCTTC. Translating it yields CASSVRQSDNEQFF.

The V call is TRBV24-1, the J call TRBJ1-5; D not resolved. The CDR3 contains 13 residues. The germline V gene has CDR1 KGHDR and CDR2 SFDVKD. V lost 7 bases and J lost 0, with 6 bases in between. CDR3 bases: TGTGCCACCAGAGCCCGTAGCAATCAGCCCCAGCATTTT. Translated, it gives CATRARSNQPQHF.